This entry concerns a single TCR beta chain. Its antigen is still unknown. This entry is derived from a study of shared clonotypes between healthy human individuals. Study-wide findings and caveats: The naive CD4 repertoires of a few donors were compared, and about 5% of clonotypes were shared.

Method: immunoSEQ multiplex PCR; TCRdb's copy keeps in-frame clones and lacks some. The sample lists under 550,000 clones, roughly 95% occurring once. This receptor was taken from a young woman in good health. Specimen: naive CD4+ T cells sorted from blood. Subset meaning: CD45RA+ positively selected.

Here the CDR3 DNA reads TGTGCCAGCAGTTACTCCGGGCCGTCCTTGGAGGGCTACACCTTC. Amino acid sequence: CASSYSGPSLEGYTF. This chain connects TRBV6-5 to TRBJ1-2; no reliable D call. Germline loops: CDR1 MNHEY, CDR2 SVGAGI. V shed 0 bases and J shed 8 bases, with 16 bases lying between them. There are 15 residues in the CDR3.